One sample yielded the 4 T cell receptor beta chains listed below, sequenced in a study of cytomegalovirus exposure and HLA in healthy donors. With 60 Vbeta and 13 Jbeta primers, the PCR was carried out. The protocol was immunoSEQ multiplex PCR, while the TCRdb copy is restricted to in-frame clones and leaves out a portion. The sample carries about 110,000 clones, around four fifths recorded once. Source material: PBMCs. All receptors derive from a woman aged 50 to 60 in good health and CMV-seropositive.

A single count supports this clone. This same CDR3 is encoded by further DNA sequences in the sample. The chain links TRBV7-2 to TRBJ2-5; D gene uncertain. V lost 1 base and J 1 base, leaving 4 bases between the germline ends. Looked up from germline, CDR1 is SGHTA and CDR2 is FQGNSA. The CDR3 spans 13 residues. The CDR3 is CASSLVSQETQYF. The DNA for the CDR3 is TGTGCCAGCAGCTTAGTGAGCCAAGAGACCCAGTACTTC.

The chain carries TRBV5-1 and TRBJ2-7; TRBD2 might be the D (7 bases). CDR3 length: 16 amino acids. The V and J ends lost 4 bases and 2 bases respectively, with 19 bases between them. Germline CDR1 SGHRS, CDR2 YFSETQ. CDR3 sequence reads: CASSPEGGVTTYEQYF. As DNA, the CDR3 is TGCGCCAGCAGCCCGGAGGGGGGGGTAACCACCTACGAGCAGTACTTC.

The chain employs TRBV19 and TRBJ1-1; D gene uncertain. The CDR3 totals 15 residues. V shed 7 bases and J shed 11 bases, with 26 bases lying between them. Looked up from germline, CDR1 is LNHDA and CDR2 is SQIVND (reference sequence). As DNA, the CDR3 is TGTGCCAGTAAGGCAGACAATTACCCTCTGAGTGCGGCTTTCTTT. This sequence encodes CASKADNYPLSAAFF.

J is TRBJ2-5 and V is TRBV5-4; no reliable D call. Trimming took off 5 bases at V and 4 bases at J, with 15 bases between the two ends. Germline loops: CDR1 SGHNT, CDR2 YYREEE (reference sequence). The CDR3 runs 14 residues. The CDR3 loop reads CASSPPGGRETQYF. CDR3 nucleotides: TGTGCCAGCAGTCCCCCTGGTGGGCGAGAGACCCAGTACTTC.